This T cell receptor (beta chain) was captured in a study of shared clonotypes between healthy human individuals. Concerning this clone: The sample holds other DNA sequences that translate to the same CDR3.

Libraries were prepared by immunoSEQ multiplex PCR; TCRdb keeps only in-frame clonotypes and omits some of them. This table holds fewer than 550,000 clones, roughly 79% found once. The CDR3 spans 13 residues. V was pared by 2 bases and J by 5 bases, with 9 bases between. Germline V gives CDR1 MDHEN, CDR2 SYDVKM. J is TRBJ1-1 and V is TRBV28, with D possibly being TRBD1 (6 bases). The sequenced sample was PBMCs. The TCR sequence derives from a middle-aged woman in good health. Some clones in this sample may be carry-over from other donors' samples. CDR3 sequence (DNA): TGTGCCAGCAGTTTAGGGGGCGGTACTGAAGCTTTCTTT. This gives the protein CASSLGGGTEAFF. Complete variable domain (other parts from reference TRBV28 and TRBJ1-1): DVKVTQSSRYLVKRTGEKVFLECVQDMDHENMFWYRQDPGLGLRLIYFSYDVKMKEKGDIPEGYSVSREKKERFSLILESASTNQTSMYLCASSLGGGTEAFFGQGTRLTVV.